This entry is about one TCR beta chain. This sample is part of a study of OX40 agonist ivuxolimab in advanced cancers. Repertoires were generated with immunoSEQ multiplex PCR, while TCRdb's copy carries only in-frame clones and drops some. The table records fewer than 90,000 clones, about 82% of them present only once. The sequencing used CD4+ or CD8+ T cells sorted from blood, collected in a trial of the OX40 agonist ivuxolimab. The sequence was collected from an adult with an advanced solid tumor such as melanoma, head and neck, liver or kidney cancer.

CDR3: CASSLVSRTGSEQYF. CDR3 coding DNA: TGTGCCAGCAGCTTAGTATCTAGGACAGGGAGCGAGCAGTACTTC. The chain couples TRBV7-9 to TRBJ2-7; 8 positions agree with TRBD1. Germline-derived CDR1 and CDR2 are SEHNR and FQNEAQ (reference sequence). The CDR3 runs to 15 residues. The V gene end was trimmed by 1 base and the J gene end by 6 bases; junction bases not matched to a gene: 8.